This T cell receptor (beta chain) was retrieved from a study of T-cell memory formation after mild COVID-19. Study observations and caveats: Clones shrinking between day 15 and 85 showed a balanced CD4/CD8 split, and those that grew later tilted toward CD4+.

TCRdb re-derived calls from the 5' RACE reads in MiXCR, one entry per CDR3 protein. The table has a few hundred thousand distinct CDR3 sequences, 16% seen once. Concerning this clonotype itself: The antigen is not known.

The CDR3 contains 13 residues. Germline-derived CDR1 and CDR2 are MNHEY and SVGAGI. V shed 0 bases and J shed 9 bases, with 9 bases lying between them. Sample: PBMCs or a T cell subset sorted from them (not recorded which). The source of this sequence is a man younger than 35 who had mild COVID-19 (a few samples of this study predate the infection). Cell type and time point are not known. The rearrangement uses TRBV6-5 and TRBJ2-4; a possible D gene is TRBD1 (6 bases). CDR3 in amino acids: CASSYSRGGIQYF. The CDR3 nucleotides read TGTGCCAGCAGTTACTCCAGGGGTGGCATTCAGTACTTC.